The rows below give T cell receptor beta chains drawn from one sample of a study of IL-32 and malignant T cell survival in cutaneous lymphoma. Which antigens these TCRs recognize remains unknown. Using immunoSEQ multiplex PCR, the repertoire was profiled, and TCRdb retains in-frame clones only, with some absent. The sample totals around 12 clones. The input for sequencing was cultured cells, taken on day 35. The receptors originated from a human donor with cutaneous T cell lymphoma. Both conserved end residues are part of each CDR3. D genes are given only for firm matches. For some rows the clone size is stated as once, few or many, or as a class when expanded; others skip it.

v_call	clone_size	j_call	cdr3_length	d_call	cdr3_nt	cdr3_aa
TRBV18	-	TRBJ1-2	17	-	TGTGCCAGCTCACCCTCTTTGCGCGGGACAACTAACTATGGCTACACCTTC	CASSPSLRGTTNYGYTF
TRBV27	-	TRBJ1-5	14	-	TGTGCCAGCAAGCGGAGGTCGGAGGCCTACCCCCAGCATTTT	CASKRRSEAYPQHF
TRBV9	-	TRBJ1-6	14	-	TGTGCCAGCAGCGTCAGGGACTATAATTCACCCCTCCACTTT	CASSVRDYNSPLHF
TRBV7-9	-	TRBJ2-3	14	-	TGTGCCAGCAGCTTAAGCTTTAGCACAGATACGCAGTATTTT	CASSLSFSTDTQYF
TRBV22-1	once	TRBJ2-6	17	-	TGTCCTGGGAGATGGGCATGCGAACAAAGTCGGGCCAACGTCCTGACTTTC	CPGRWACEQSRANVLTF
TRBV19	-	TRBJ1-6	14	-	TGTGCCAGTAGTCTGGAGGGAAGGTCCTCACCCCTCCACTTT	CASSLEGRSSPLHF
TRBV4-1	once	TRBJ1-4	13	TRBD1	TGCGCCAGCTGTCAGGGGGCGTCGGAAAAACTGTTTTTT	CASCQGASEKLFF
TRBV11-1	-	TRBJ1-2	15	-	TGTGCCAGCAGCCGACAGGCTGGAAAGACCTATGGCTACACCTTC	CASSRQAGKTYGYTF